The clone carrying this T cell receptor (beta chain) was recorded only once. This sample is part of a study of control samples from healthy donors and cancer patients. Germline-derived CDR1 and CDR2 are MDHEN and SYDVKM. This CDR3 has 15 residues. The junction had 7 bases not matched to a gene; V was cut back by 4 bases and J by 7 bases. The assay was immunoSEQ multiplex PCR, and TCRdb's table has in-frame clones only and misses some. The table has more than 85,000 clones, 70% to 85% seen once. The source material was PBMCs. The V call is TRBV28, the J call TRBJ1-6, with TRBD1 matching over 7 bases. The clonotype comes from a man in his 70s with lung cancer. DNA for the CDR3: TGTGCCAGCAGTTCCTCCGGACAGGCAAATTCACCCCTCCACTTT. It encodes CASSSSGQANSPLHF.